This T cell receptor beta chain was sequenced during a study of T cell repertoires in cytomegalovirus infection. Study in general: CMV infection and matching HLA type were both indicated by public TCR beta signatures.

A single record per CDR3 protein comes from TCRdb applying MiXCR to the reads. Of 85,000 to 120,000 distinct CDR3 sequences in the sample, approximately 17% were seen once. Whole-study findings and limits: Ex vivo, HLA-C-restricted CMV-specific TCR beta clonotypes prevailed over the rest of the response. Summed public TCR beta family frequency identified CMV carriers bearing the relevant HLA.

On this clonotype: Its target is not known.

CDR1 is ENHRY and CDR2 is SYGVKD in the germline V gene. J gave up 3 bases and V 4 bases, and 0 bases lay outside the gene matches. The CDR3 runs 13 residues. The sequence derives from a human donor in good health (CMV status not recorded). Some clones in this sample may be carry-over from other donors' samples. V gene TRBV10-3 combines with J gene TRBJ2-1; 7 bases align to TRBD2. The sequenced sample consisted of PBMCs. CDR3 protein: CAISGGGYNEQFF. In DNA form, the CDR3 reads TGTGCCATCAGTGGGGGGGGCTACAATGAGCAGTTCTTC.